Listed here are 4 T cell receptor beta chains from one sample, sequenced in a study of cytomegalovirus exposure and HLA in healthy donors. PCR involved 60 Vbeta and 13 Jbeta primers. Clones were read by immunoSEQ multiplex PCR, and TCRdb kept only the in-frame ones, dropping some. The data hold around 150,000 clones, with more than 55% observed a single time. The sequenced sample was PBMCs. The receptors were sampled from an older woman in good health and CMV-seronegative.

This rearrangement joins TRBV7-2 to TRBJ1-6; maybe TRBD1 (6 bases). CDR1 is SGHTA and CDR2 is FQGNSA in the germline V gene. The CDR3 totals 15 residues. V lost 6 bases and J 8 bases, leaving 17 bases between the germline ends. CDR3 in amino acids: CASRTNPNRDSPLHF. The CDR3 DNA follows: TGTGCCAGCAGAACGAATCCAAACAGGGATTCACCCCTCCACTTT.

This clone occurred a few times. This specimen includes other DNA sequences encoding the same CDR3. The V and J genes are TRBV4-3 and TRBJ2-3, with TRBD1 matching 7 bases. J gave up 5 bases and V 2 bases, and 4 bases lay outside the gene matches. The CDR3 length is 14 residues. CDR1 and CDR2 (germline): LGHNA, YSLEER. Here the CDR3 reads CASSQRTGVDTQYF. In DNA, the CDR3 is TGCGCCAGCAGCCAACGGACAGGCGTAGATACGCAGTATTTT.

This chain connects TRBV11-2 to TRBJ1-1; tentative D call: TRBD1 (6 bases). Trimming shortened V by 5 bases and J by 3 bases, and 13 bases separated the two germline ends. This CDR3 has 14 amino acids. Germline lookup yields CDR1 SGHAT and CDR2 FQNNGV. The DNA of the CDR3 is TGTGCCAGCAGCCACATCAGGGGCTACACTGAAGCTTTCTTT. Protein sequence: CASSHIRGYTEAFF.

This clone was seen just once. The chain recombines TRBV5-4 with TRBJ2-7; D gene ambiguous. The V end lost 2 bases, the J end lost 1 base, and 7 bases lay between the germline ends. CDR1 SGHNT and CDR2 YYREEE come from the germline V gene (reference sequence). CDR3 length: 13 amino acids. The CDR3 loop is CASSFTGSYEQYF. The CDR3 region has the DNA TGTGCCAGCAGCTTTACGGGTTCCTACGAGCAGTACTTC.